The rows below give T cell receptor beta chains drawn from one sample of a study of PD-1 blockade in classical Hodgkin lymphoma. Sequencing was performed with immunoSEQ multiplex PCR; in TCRdb, only in-frame clones are kept and a portion is missing. The repertoire consists of about 30,000 clones, with about 88% occurring once and the leading ten covering more than 0.95%. The material sequenced was CD4+ T cells from blood. Every receptor here comes from a human donor with classical Hodgkin lymphoma. CDR3s include the opening cysteine and the closing phenylalanine or tryptophan. D genes are given only for firm matches. Size tells how often a clone was seen (once, few, many) or the class of an expanded clone, and some rows leave it out.

j_call: TRBJ1-4; clone_size: once; d_call: TRBD1; v_call: TRBV5-1; cdr3_nt: TGCGCCAGCAGCCACCTCTTGACAGGGTCGGAACTGTTTTTT; cdr3_aa: CASSHLLTGSELFF
j_call: TRBJ1-1; clone_size: -; d_call: -; v_call: TRBV5-1; cdr3_nt: TGCGCCAGCAGCCCGCTCCTGGACGGAAACACTGAAGCTTTCTTT; cdr3_aa: CASSPLLDGNTEAFF
j_call: TRBJ2-7; clone_size: few; d_call: -; v_call: TRBV19; cdr3_nt: TGTGCCAGTAGTATAGACTCCCAAGCCTCCTACGAGCAGTACTTC; cdr3_aa: CASSIDSQASYEQYF
j_call: TRBJ1-1; clone_size: -; d_call: -; v_call: TRBV5-1; cdr3_nt: TGCGCCAGCAGCTTGGCCCCAGGGCCGAACACTGAAGCTTTCTTT; cdr3_aa: CASSLAPGPNTEAFF
j_call: TRBJ2-1; clone_size: -; d_call: -; v_call: TRBV21-1; cdr3_nt: TGTGCCAGCAGGAGGGGGGTGCCTCGGTCCCCTTTTTTCTTC; cdr3_aa: CASRRGVPRSPFFF
j_call: TRBJ2-2; clone_size: once; d_call: -; v_call: TRBV28; cdr3_nt: TGTGCCAGCAGTTTAGTTACCTTTCGGGACCATAGATCGGGGGAGCTGTTTTTT; cdr3_aa: CASSLVTFRDHRSGELFF
j_call: TRBJ2-5; clone_size: -; d_call: -; v_call: TRBV2; cdr3_nt: TGTGCCAGCAACTACCAAGAGACCCAGTACTTC; cdr3_aa: CASNYQETQYF
j_call: TRBJ1-1; clone_size: once; d_call: -; v_call: TRBV7-2; cdr3_nt: TGTGCCAGCAGCCAATCCCGGCTGGGGAACACTGAAGCTTTCTTT; cdr3_aa: CASSQSRLGNTEAFF
j_call: TRBJ2-7; clone_size: -; d_call: -; v_call: TRBV10-2; cdr3_nt: TGCGCCAGCAGTGTAGGGGGAGGTTACGAGCAGTACTTC; cdr3_aa: CASSVGGGYEQYF
j_call: TRBJ1-1; clone_size: -; d_call: -; v_call: TRBV5-1; cdr3_nt: TGCGCCAGCACCGCGGGGACCGGAGGGACTGAAGCTTTCTTT; cdr3_aa: CASTAGTGGTEAFF
j_call: TRBJ1-2; clone_size: -; d_call: -; v_call: TRBV5-4; cdr3_nt: TGTGCCAGCAGCTCGCAGGGGTTGTATGGCTACACCTTC; cdr3_aa: CASSSQGLYGYTF
j_call: TRBJ1-2; clone_size: few; d_call: -; v_call: TRBV6-1; cdr3_nt: TGTGCCAGCAGGCTACCCGGGTGGGGAGGCTACACCTTC; cdr3_aa: CASRLPGWGGYTF
j_call: TRBJ2-3; clone_size: -; d_call: TRBD2; v_call: TRBV6-6; cdr3_nt: TGTGCCAGCACCACGGGAGGGCCTATAGATACGCAGTATTTT; cdr3_aa: CASTTGGPIDTQYF
j_call: TRBJ2-2; clone_size: -; d_call: TRBD2; v_call: TRBV5-1; cdr3_nt: TGCGCCAGCAGCTTGTCCGGTTTTGCGGGAGGTCCCGGGGAGCTGTTTTTT; cdr3_aa: CASSLSGFAGGPGELFF
j_call: TRBJ1-2; clone_size: few; d_call: -; v_call: TRBV7-9; cdr3_nt: TGTGCCAGCAGCCGCGGAGTGAATGGCTACACCTTC; cdr3_aa: CASSRGVNGYTF
j_call: TRBJ2-1; clone_size: -; d_call: TRBD2; v_call: TRBV7-2; cdr3_nt: TGTGCCAGCACCTCTTTGGCGGGAGTTGGGTATGAGCAGTTCTTC; cdr3_aa: CASTSLAGVGYEQFF
j_call: TRBJ2-3; clone_size: -; d_call: TRBD2; v_call: TRBV14; cdr3_nt: TGTGCCAGCAGCCAAGTCGCGGGGGGAGGTACGCAGTATTTT; cdr3_aa: CASSQVAGGGTQYF
j_call: TRBJ1-5; clone_size: few; d_call: -; v_call: TRBV6-6; cdr3_nt: TGTGCCAGCAGCTGGCGTCAGGGGAACCAGCCCCAGCATTTT; cdr3_aa: CASSWRQGNQPQHF
j_call: TRBJ2-3; clone_size: -; d_call: TRBD1; v_call: TRBV5-1; cdr3_nt: TGCGCCAGCAGGACAGGGGGCCGTAGCACAGATACGCAGTATTTT; cdr3_aa: CASRTGGRSTDTQYF
j_call: TRBJ1-3; clone_size: -; d_call: -; v_call: TRBV4-1; cdr3_nt: TGCGCCAGCAGTTCGCCGGGGCGCTCTGGAAACACCATATATTTT; cdr3_aa: CASSSPGRSGNTIYF
j_call: TRBJ2-1; clone_size: -; d_call: -; v_call: TRBV5-1; cdr3_nt: TGCGCCAGCACGGTGGGGAGTGGCTCCTACAATGAGCAGTTCTTC; cdr3_aa: CASTVGSGSYNEQFF
j_call: TRBJ2-2; clone_size: -; d_call: TRBD2; v_call: TRBV5-4; cdr3_nt: TGTGCCAGCAGCTCCGGGGGAGGGGAGGCCGGGGAGCTGTTTTTT; cdr3_aa: CASSSGGGEAGELFF
j_call: TRBJ2-3; clone_size: -; d_call: -; v_call: TRBV5-6; cdr3_nt: TGTGCCAGCAGCTTGGGCGGGCTAAGCACAGATACGCAGTATTTT; cdr3_aa: CASSLGGLSTDTQYF
j_call: TRBJ2-1; clone_size: -; d_call: TRBD2; v_call: TRBV7-9; cdr3_nt: TGTGCCAGCAGCTTAGCGAGGACTAGCGGGAACAATGAGCAGTTCTTC; cdr3_aa: CASSLARTSGNNEQFF
j_call: TRBJ1-3; clone_size: -; d_call: -; v_call: TRBV18; cdr3_nt: TGTGCCAGCTCACCACGGCAGGGCAGCTCTGGAAACACCATATATTTT; cdr3_aa: CASSPRQGSSGNTIYF
j_call: TRBJ2-2; clone_size: -; d_call: -; v_call: TRBV5-1; cdr3_nt: TGCGCCAGCAGCTGGCTAGCGACGAACACCGGGGAGCTGTTTTTT; cdr3_aa: CASSWLATNTGELFF
j_call: TRBJ1-1; clone_size: -; d_call: -; v_call: TRBV19; cdr3_nt: TGTGCCAGTAGTATAATGGTCGGCACTGAAGCTTTCTTT; cdr3_aa: CASSIMVGTEAFF
j_call: TRBJ1-5; clone_size: few; d_call: -; v_call: TRBV6-1; cdr3_nt: TGTGCCAGCACCGAGGGGGGGAATCAGCCCCAGCATTTT; cdr3_aa: CASTEGGNQPQHF
j_call: TRBJ2-3; clone_size: -; d_call: -; v_call: TRBV5-1; cdr3_nt: TGCGCCAGCGGCACACACTCCCGGACAGATACGCAGTATTTT; cdr3_aa: CASGTHSRTDTQYF
j_call: TRBJ1-5; clone_size: few; d_call: -; v_call: TRBV7-9; cdr3_nt: TGTGCCAGCAGCTTTAGCAATCAGCCCCAGCATTTT; cdr3_aa: CASSFSNQPQHF
j_call: TRBJ2-1; clone_size: -; d_call: TRBD2; v_call: TRBV4-1; cdr3_nt: TGCGCCAGCAGCCAAGTAGGGACTAGAATTGAGAATGAGCAGTTCTTC; cdr3_aa: CASSQVGTRIENEQFF
j_call: TRBJ1-4; clone_size: once; d_call: -; v_call: TRBV6-1; cdr3_nt: TGTGCCAGCAGGACAAATGAAAAACTGTTTTTT; cdr3_aa: CASRTNEKLFF
j_call: TRBJ2-1; clone_size: -; d_call: -; v_call: TRBV10-1; cdr3_nt: TGCGCCAGCTCAAGTGGCTCTTTGAGGACTGAGCAGTTCTTC; cdr3_aa: CASSSGSLRTEQFF
j_call: TRBJ1-2; clone_size: few; d_call: -; v_call: TRBV28; cdr3_nt: TGTGCCAGCAGTTTAGGGGGTACCCCAGGCTACACCTTC; cdr3_aa: CASSLGGTPGYTF
j_call: TRBJ2-2; clone_size: few; d_call: TRBD1; v_call: TRBV5-4; cdr3_nt: TGTGCCAGCAGCTTCCGGACAGGAACGAACACCGGGGAGCTGTTTTTT; cdr3_aa: CASSFRTGTNTGELFF
j_call: TRBJ2-3; clone_size: -; d_call: -; v_call: TRBV28; cdr3_nt: TGTGCCAGCAGTTTACAGGGGGATACGCAGTATTTT; cdr3_aa: CASSLQGDTQYF
j_call: TRBJ2-1; clone_size: -; d_call: -; v_call: TRBV5-4; cdr3_nt: TGTGCCAGCAGCTTGGCAAGTGTCTACAATGAGCAGTTCTTC; cdr3_aa: CASSLASVYNEQFF
j_call: TRBJ2-3; clone_size: -; d_call: TRBD1; v_call: TRBV2; cdr3_nt: TGTGCCAGCAGTTTAAGGACAGGGGATTCCGGAGATACGCAGTATTTT; cdr3_aa: CASSLRTGDSGDTQYF
j_call: TRBJ2-5; clone_size: -; d_call: -; v_call: TRBV7-9; cdr3_nt: TGTGCCAGCAGCTTAGCAGTCCAAGAGACCCAGTACTTC; cdr3_aa: CASSLAVQETQYF
j_call: TRBJ2-1; clone_size: once; d_call: -; v_call: TRBV5-1; cdr3_nt: TGCGCCAGCAACAAGGACAGAAGGGACGATGAGCAGTTCTTC; cdr3_aa: CASNKDRRDDEQFF
j_call: TRBJ1-1; clone_size: -; d_call: -; v_call: TRBV7-8; cdr3_nt: TGTGCCAGCAGCCGAGCGGGGGGGGCATACATGAACACTGAAGCTTTCTTT; cdr3_aa: CASSRAGGAYMNTEAFF
j_call: TRBJ2-3; clone_size: -; d_call: -; v_call: TRBV5-1; cdr3_nt: TGCGCCAGCATCGCGTGTACGCAGTATTTT; cdr3_aa: CASIACTQYF
j_call: TRBJ2-4; clone_size: -; d_call: -; v_call: TRBV19; cdr3_nt: TGTGCCAGTAGTTCCCAGGGGCTAGCACGAGCCAAAAACATTCAGTACTTC; cdr3_aa: CASSSQGLARAKNIQYF
j_call: TRBJ2-7; clone_size: -; d_call: TRBD2; v_call: TRBV28; cdr3_nt: TGTGCCAGCAGTCCACCGGGACTAGCGGGAACCTACGAGCAGTACTTC; cdr3_aa: CASSPPGLAGTYEQYF
j_call: TRBJ1-1; clone_size: -; d_call: -; v_call: TRBV6-5; cdr3_nt: TGTGCCAGCAGTTACGGTTCGAACACTGAAGCTTTCTTT; cdr3_aa: CASSYGSNTEAFF
j_call: TRBJ2-1; clone_size: -; d_call: TRBD2; v_call: TRBV19; cdr3_nt: TGTGCCAGTAGCTTTTTAGCGGGAGGGGATGCCTACAATGAGCAGTTCTTC; cdr3_aa: CASSFLAGGDAYNEQFF